Below, 12 T cell receptor beta chains from the same sample are listed, as sequenced in a study of OX40 agonist ivuxolimab in advanced cancers. Assay used: immunoSEQ multiplex PCR; TCRdb lists only in-frame clones, some missing. The sample lists approximately 59,000 clones, roughly four fifths occurring once. The input for sequencing was CD4+ or CD8+ T cells sorted from blood, taken in a trial of the OX40 agonist ivuxolimab. Receptor source: an adult with an advanced solid tumor such as melanoma, head and neck, liver or kidney cancer.

J is TRBJ2-2 and V is TRBV2, with 7 bases aligning to TRBD1. Germline lookup yields CDR1 SNHLY and CDR2 FYNNEI. Unmatched junction bases numbered 3, after V lost 4 bases and J lost 1 base. The CDR3 runs to 15 residues. CDR3 sequence reads: CASSGRQGNTGELFF. Written as DNA, the CDR3 is TGTGCCAGCAGTGGGCGACAGGGGAACACCGGGGAGCTGTTTTTT.

The V gene is TRBV11-2, the J gene TRBJ2-4; a weak D match, TRBD2 (5 bases). The ends were cut back, 1 base at V and 0 bases at J, with 10 bases in the middle. CDR3 size: 16 residues. Germline V CDR1 and CDR2: SGHAT, FQNNGV. The CDR3 region has the DNA TGTGCCAGCAGCTTAGGAACGGGGTTAGCCAAAAACATTCAGTACTTC. This encodes CASSLGTGLAKNIQYF.

The gene calls are TRBV5-4 and TRBJ2-3, with 8 bases matching TRBD1. The ends lost 2 bases at V and 8 bases at J; junction bases unmatched: 7. This CDR3 has 14 amino acids. CDR1 and CDR2 from the germline V gene are SGHNT and YYREEE (reference sequence). The CDR3 spells CASSLQGGSVTQYF. The CDR3 coding sequence is TGTGCCAGCAGCTTACAGGGGGGAAGCGTTACGCAGTATTTT.

The chain combines TRBV6-1 with TRBJ2-7; the match to TRBD2 covers 11 bases. The germline gives CDR1 MNHNS, CDR2 SASEGT. This CDR3 is built from 14 residues. The junction had 3 bases not matched to a gene; V was cut back by 4 bases and J by 4 bases. In DNA form, the CDR3 reads TGTGCCAGCAGTGTCGGGACTAGCGGATACGAGCAGTACTTC. Translating it yields CASSVGTSGYEQYF.

V and J are TRBV10-3 and TRBJ1-5; maybe TRBD1 (5 bases). CDR3 length: 14 residues. Germline V gene sequence: CDR1 ENHRY, CDR2 SYGVKD. V lost 1 base and J 5 bases, leaving 9 bases between the germline ends. CDR3 in amino acids: CAISELGGDQPQHF. CDR3 bases: TGTGCCATCAGTGAGTTGGGAGGGGATCAGCCCCAGCATTTT.

The chain employs TRBV18 and TRBJ1-1, with 7 bases that match TRBD1. V shed 3 bases, J shed 4 bases, and the junction held 5 bases outside the gene matches. Germline assignment: CDR1 KGHSH and CDR2 LQKENI. The CDR3 has 14 amino acids. The DNA of the CDR3 is TGTGCCAGCTCACCCCTTCAGGGGGTCACTGAAGCTTTCTTT. Its translation: CASSPLQGVTEAFF.

The chain joins TRBV6-6 to TRBJ1-3; D might be TRBD1 (5 bases). The CDR3 spans 13 residues. Trimming pared 6 bases from V and 9 bases from J, leaving 15 bases between. Germline assignment: CDR1 MNHNY and CDR2 SVGAGI (reference sequence). The CDR3 DNA follows: TGTGCCAGCAGGATGACAGACGGTGGCACCATATATTTT. Protein product: CASRMTDGGTIYF.

This clone has a handful of counts. The chain has TRBV11-2 and TRBJ1-4; tentative D call: TRBD1 (6 bases). This CDR3 has 14 residues. CDR1 is SGHAT and CDR2 is FQNNGV in the germline V gene. V was cut by 1 base and J by 7 bases, with 10 bases left in between. The CDR3, as DNA: TGTGCCAGCAGCTTAGGAGGGGGACGTGAAAAACTGTTTTTT. Amino acid sequence: CASSLGGGREKLFF.

This chain joins TRBV7-6 and TRBJ2-5; perhaps TRBD2 as D (5 bases). V was clipped by 2 bases and J by 5 bases, with 15 bases between them. There are 15 residues in the CDR3. Germline CDR1 and CDR2: SGHVS and FNYEAQ. In DNA form, the CDR3 reads TGTGCCAGCAGCTTATCGACCACTAGAGGGGAGACCCAGTACTTC. It is translated as CASSLSTTRGETQYF.

This chain connects TRBV5-5 to TRBJ2-7, with D perhaps matching TRBD1 (6 bases). The ends were cut back, 4 bases at V and 4 bases at J, with 9 bases in the middle. The CDR3 runs to 12 residues. Germline CDR1 is SGHKS and CDR2 is YYEKEE (reference sequence). CDR3 sequence (DNA): TGTGCCAGCAGCCAGGACAGTTACGAGCAGTACTTC. This encodes CASSQDSYEQYF. The full variable domain, its missing parts supplied by reference TRBV5-5 and TRBJ2-7, is DAGVTQSPTHLIKTRGQQVTLRCSPISGHKSVSWYQQVLGQGPQFIFQYYEKEERGRGNFPDRFSARQFPNYSSELNVNALLLGDSALYLCASSQDSYEQYFGPGTRLTVT.

J is TRBJ2-3 and V is TRBV9; D gene uncertain. Trimming pared 1 base from V and 3 bases from J, leaving 12 bases between. This CDR3 has 15 residues. In germline, CDR1 is SGDLS, CDR2 YYNGEE. The CDR3 region has the DNA TGTGCCAGCAGCGTAAACACTTTAGAGACAGATACGCAGTATTTT. Amino acid sequence: CASSVNTLETDTQYF.

This clone was found once. The J gene is TRBJ1-1, the V gene TRBV6-1, with 9 bases matching TRBD1. Trimming removed 4 bases from V and 3 bases from J; junction bases left unmatched: 12. The CDR3 consists of 17 residues. Germline CDR1 and CDR2: MNHNS and SASEGT. As DNA, the CDR3 is TGTGCCAGCAGTGCGCGAAGACCGGGACAGGGCGACACTGAAGCTTTCTTT. This encodes CASSARRPGQGDTEAFF.